A single sample gave rise to the 15 T cell receptor beta chains below, sequenced in a study of blood T cell repertoires in COVID-19. TCRdb's copy holds only in-frame clones and misses some; the assay was immunoSEQ multiplex PCR. The sample holds about 310,000 clones, around 90% seen once. Sequenced: peripheral blood. The receptors were gathered from a man between 65 and 79 years old with acute or convalescent COVID-19.

The chain uses TRBV7-2 and TRBJ2-7; possible D gene TRBD2, 6 bases. CDR3 length: 13 amino acids. Germline values: CDR1 SGHTA, CDR2 FQGNSA. The V end lost 3 bases, the J end lost 6 bases, and 12 bases lay between the germline ends. The CDR3 loop reads CASSFGGISEQYF. The CDR3 nucleotides are TGTGCCAGCAGCTTTGGAGGGATCTCCGAGCAGTACTTC.

V is TRBV5-8 and J is TRBJ2-3; 7 bases match TRBD2. V shed 0 bases, J shed 5 bases, and the junction held 9 bases outside the gene matches. Germline loops: CDR1 SGHTS, CDR2 YDEGEE. The CDR3 runs to 16 residues. For the CDR3, the DNA is TGTGCCAGCAGCTTGGCCGTAAGGCGGGAGATAGATACGCAGTATTTT. Translated, it gives CASSLAVRREIDTQYF.

This clone was counted a single time. V is TRBV27 and J is TRBJ1-1, with 8 bases lining up with TRBD1. CDR3 length: 18 residues. CDR1 is MNHEY and CDR2 is SMNVEV in the germline V gene (reference sequence). The V segment lost 4 bases and the J segment 0 bases; nucleotides outside the gene matches: 13. In DNA, the CDR3 is TGTGCCAGCAGTTCCCAGACCCGACAGGGGTGGGTGAACACTGAAGCTTTCTTT. This translates into CASSSQTRQGWVNTEAFF.

The V and J genes are TRBV19 and TRBJ2-7; the match to TRBD2 covers 9 bases. V was pared by 4 bases and J by 4 bases, with 5 bases of the junction left unmatched. There are 14 residues in the CDR3. In germline, CDR1 is LNHDA, CDR2 SQIVND (reference sequence). The CDR3 DNA follows: TGTGCCAGTAGTACCCTAGCGGGACATTACGAGCAGTACTTC. As protein: CASSTLAGHYEQYF.

This clone was observed a single time. The chain is built from TRBV12-3 or TRBV12-4 and TRBJ1-4, with TRBD1 identical over 8 bases. This CDR3 spans 12 amino acids. V was pared by 6 bases and J by 11 bases, with 5 bases of the junction left unmatched. The CDR3 coding sequence is TGTGCCAGCAGCCTTGGACAGGGTAAACTGTTTTTT. Protein sequence: CASSLGQGKLFF.

This clone was counted between two and nine times. The CDR3: CASSSAGMVGTEAFF. In DNA, the CDR3 is TGTGCCAGCAGTTCAGCAGGGATGGTGGGCACTGAAGCTTTCTTT. The rearrangement uses TRBV28 and TRBJ1-1; D may be TRBD1 (5 bases). The V end lost 4 bases, the J end lost 4 bases, and 16 bases lay between the germline ends. The CDR3 has 15 residues. Germline V gene lookup returns CDR1 MDHEN and CDR2 SYDVKM. Combining the CDR3 with reference TRBV28 and TRBJ1-1 gives the whole variable domain DVKVTQSSRYLVKRTGEKVFLECVQDMDHENMFWYRQDPGLGLRLIYFSYDVKMKEKGDIPEGYSVSREKKERFSLILESASTNQTSMYLCASSSAGMVGTEAFFGQGTRLTVV.

This clone appeared once. This chain joins TRBV7-2 and TRBJ1-4, with D possibly matching TRBD1 (6 bases). CDR3 length equals 13 residues. Per germline, CDR1 SGHTA and CDR2 FQGNSA. Trimming cost V 5 bases and J 5 bases, with 9 bases left between them. The DNA for the CDR3 is TGTGCCAGCAGCCCGGACAGAAATGAAAAACTGTTTTTT. The encoded protein is CASSPDRNEKLFF.

This chain connects TRBV10-2 to TRBJ2-4, with TRBD2 matching 8 bases. The CDR3 runs to 14 residues. Germline CDR1 reads WSHSY; CDR2 reads SAAADI. The ends lost 10 bases at V and 8 bases at J; junction bases unmatched: 13. The CDR3 sequence: CATALNGRGDIQYF. As DNA, the CDR3 is TGCGCCACCGCCCTGAACGGGAGGGGAGACATTCAGTACTTC.

The chain employs TRBV14 and TRBJ2-3; 9 nucleotides match TRBD2. J gave up 5 bases and V 0 bases, and 9 bases lay outside the gene matches. This CDR3 has 17 residues. In germline, CDR1 is SGHDN, CDR2 FVKESK. CDR3 in amino acids: CASSQDRLAGARDTQYF. CDR3 in DNA: TGTGCCAGCAGCCAAGATAGGTTAGCGGGGGCCCGAGATACGCAGTATTTT. Filled out from reference TRBV14 and TRBJ2-3, the complete variable domain reads EAGVTQFPSHSVIEKGQTVTLRCDPISGHDNLYWYRRVMGKEIKFLLHFVKESKQDESGMPNNRFLAERTGGTYSTLKVQPAELEDSGVYFCASSQDRLAGARDTQYFGPGTRLTVL.

The rearrangement uses TRBV3-1 (or the pseudogene TRBV3-2) and TRBJ1-5, with D perhaps matching TRBD1 (6 bases). Germline loops: CDR1 LGHDT, CDR2 YNNKEL (reference sequence). Between the trimmed V and J ends, which lost 9 bases and 2 bases, there was a span of 14 bases. The CDR3 is 14 amino acids. CDR3 loop: CAREDSSCNQPQHF. The CDR3 DNA reads TGTGCCAGAGAGGACAGTAGCTGCAATCAGCCCCAGCATTTT.

The rearrangement joins TRBV18 to TRBJ2-2; a weak D match, TRBD1 (5 bases). The germline CDR1 and CDR2 sequences are KGHSH and LQKENI. This CDR3 has 16 amino acids. Deletions cut 0 bases from V and 4 bases from J, with 12 bases between. CDR3 region: CASSPPTRARTGELFF. The CDR3, as DNA: TGTGCCAGCTCACCACCGACCAGGGCCCGCACCGGGGAGCTGTTTTTT. The full variable domain, with the rest looked up from reference TRBV18 and TRBJ2-2, is NAGVMQNPRHLVRRRGQEARLRCSPMKGHSHVYWYRQLPEEGLKFMVYLQKENIIDESGMPKERFSAEFPKEGPSILRIQQVVRGDSAAYFCASSPPTRARTGELFFGEGSRLTVL.

This chain connects TRBV6-5 to TRBJ1-2; the D gene is possibly TRBD1 (5 bases). This CDR3 region has 13 residues. Germline assignment: CDR1 MNHEY and CDR2 SVGAGI. The ends were cut back, 2 bases at V and 5 bases at J, with 9 bases in the middle. CDR3 protein: CASSYGGTYGYTF. The CDR3 region has the DNA TGTGCCAGCAGTTACGGGGGGACTTATGGCTACACCTTC.

This chain connects TRBV5-4 to TRBJ2-1; 9 nucleotides align to TRBD2. The CDR3 totals 15 residues. The germline V gene encodes CDR1 SGHNT and CDR2 YYREEE (reference sequence). With V trimmed by 4 bases and J by 5 bases, 7 bases remained unmatched. CDR3 residues: CASSARREGDNEQFF. DNA of the CDR3: TGTGCCAGCAGCGCACGGCGGGAGGGCGACAATGAGCAGTTCTTC.

This chain joins TRBV18 and TRBJ1-5; 8 bases agree with TRBD1. With 1 base clipped from V and 2 bases from J, the junction kept 7 bases outside the gene matches. This CDR3 comprises 17 residues. The germline gives CDR1 KGHSH, CDR2 LQKENI. The DNA for the CDR3 is TGTGCCAGCTCACCACAACCAGGGGGCTCTCGCAATCAGCCCCAGCATTTT. Its protein is CASSPQPGGSRNQPQHF.

The chain employs TRBV29-1 and TRBJ2-2; 8 bases map to TRBD2. This CDR3 has 15 amino acids. Germline values: CDR1 SQVTM, CDR2 ANQGSEA. V was clipped by 4 bases and J by 3 bases; unmatched bases: 7. DNA of the CDR3: TGCAGCGTTGTTCGGGGGACTAGTCACACCGGGGAGCTGTTTTTT. The encoded protein is CSVVRGTSHTGELFF.